This paragraph reports one TCR beta chain. Likely a read error: the CDR3 ends without its conserved phenylalanine or tryptophan. It is unclear where the CDR3 begins or ends on the DNA, so no DNA is shown, and the CDR3 is as TCRdb lists it. The record originates from a study of CDR3 diversity in severe acne. One entry per CDR3 protein results from TCRdb running MiXCR on the PCR reads. The sample lists around 91,000 distinct CDR3 sequences, under 60% seen once, with roughly an eighth in the top ten. The CDR3 spans 8 residues, counting both ends. Germline-derived CDR1 and CDR2 are SGHTA and FQGNSA. The sample consisted of blood. J is TRBJ2-5 and V is TRBV7-2; the table gives TRBD2 as D, unverified against the DNA. The sequence was obtained from a male donor in good health, without acne. The CDR3 loop is CASSLVPQ.